This TCR beta chain originates from a study of CD8 T cells in Susac syndrome. General observations from the study: A relatively small number of individuals underwent TCR sequencing and HLA analysis.

With random hexamers, reverse transcription was performed on roughly 0.5 to 1 ug of RNA. An immunoSEQ multiplex PCR amplified TCR beta CDR3 over 54 Vbeta and 13 Jbeta. Via MiXCR, TCRdb re-called the immunoSEQ multiplex PCR reads, giving one row per CDR3 protein. The sample includes 130,000 to 150,000 distinct CDR3 sequences, approximately 93% of them seen just once. TCR beta from blood CD8+ and CD4+ T cells was sequenced. TEMRA cells were FACS-enriched, unlike CD8+ and CD4+ T cells, which were negatively isolated. V lost 6 bases, J lost 6 bases, and 10 bases stayed unmatched. Per germline, CDR1 SNHLY and CDR2 FYNNEI. This CDR3 has 15 amino acids. Note on this clonotype: Its antigen remains unidentified.

The sequencing sample was made of CD8+ T cells from PBMCs. This TCR was recovered from a human donor in good health. The V and J genes are TRBV2 and TRBJ2-3; 9 nucleotides align to TRBD2. CDR3 coding DNA: TGTGCCAGCAGCGGGACTAGCACGTCTGGGGATACGCAGTATTTT. Its protein is CASSGTSTSGDTQYF. Combining the CDR3 with reference TRBV2 and TRBJ2-3 gives the whole variable domain EPEVTQTPSHQVTQMGQEVILRCVPISNHLYFYWYRQILGQKVEFLVSFYNNEISEKSEIFDDQFSVERPDGSNFTLKIRSTKLEDSAMYFCASSGTSTSGDTQYFGPGTRLTVL.